The next 10 T cell receptor beta chains were all read from a single sample in a study of cytomegalovirus exposure and HLA in healthy donors. PCR primers comprised 60 Vbeta and 13 Jbeta primers. The repertoire was sequenced with immunoSEQ multiplex PCR; TCRdb's copy has only in-frame clones and lacks some. The sample carries about 120,000 clones, less than 10% recorded once. The sequenced sample consisted of PBMCs. These TCRs come from a woman aged 35 to 49 in good health and CMV-seropositive.

This chain uses TRBV2 with TRBJ1-1; D is ambiguous. Trimming removed 4 bases at V and 1 base at J, with 4 bases between. This CDR3 comprises 12 residues. Germline V gene lookup returns CDR1 SNHLY and CDR2 FYNNEI. The CDR3 sequence: CASSVRNTEAFF. The CDR3 DNA is TGTGCCAGCAGTGTGAGGAACACTGAAGCTTTCTTT. Using reference TRBV2 and TRBJ1-1 for the parts outside the CDR3, the full variable domain is EPEVTQTPSHQVTQMGQEVILRCVPISNHLYFYWYRQILGQKVEFLVSFYNNEISEKSEIFDDQFSVERPDGSNFTLKIRSTKLEDSAMYFCASSVRNTEAFFGQGTRLTVV.

The V and J genes are TRBV2 and TRBJ1-4; 7 bases align to TRBD1. The J segment lost 3 bases and the V segment lost 6 bases, leaving 4 bases of the junction unmatched. The CDR3 is 14 amino acids. Germline V lookup: CDR1 SNHLY, CDR2 FYNNEI. CDR3 bases: TGTGCCAGCAGCCTCGGACAGGCTAATGAAAAACTGTTTTTT. Translated: CASSLGQANEKLFF.

This clone has a handful of counts. V usage is TRBV5-4 and J usage is TRBJ2-7, with 12 bases that match TRBD2. V was pared by 3 bases and J by 0 bases, with 4 bases of the junction left unmatched. Germline lookup yields CDR1 SGHNT and CDR2 YYREEE (reference sequence). This CDR3 comprises 16 residues. CDR3 loop: CASSSLTSGGSYEQYF. The DNA for the CDR3 is TGTGCCAGCAGCTCCTTGACTAGCGGGGGCTCCTACGAGCAGTACTTC.

This chain uses TRBV7-2 with TRBJ1-6; TRBD1 matches 7 bases. V gave up 4 bases and J gave up 5 bases; unmatched junction bases: 2. The CDR3 is made up of 14 amino acids. Germline CDR1 is SGHTA and CDR2 is FQGNSA. CDR3 amino acids: CASSSRGDNSPLHF. The CDR3 bases are TGTGCCAGCAGCTCCAGGGGGGATAATTCACCCCTCCACTTT. Full variable domain (outside the CDR3, taken from reference TRBV7-2 and TRBJ1-6): GAGVSQSPSNKVTEKGKDVELRCDPISGHTALYWYRQSLGQGLEFLIYFQGNSAPDKSGLPSDRFSAERTGGSVSTLTIQRTQQEDSAVYLCASSSRGDNSPLHFGNGTRLTVT.

The CDR3 spells CASSSPAGQPNSPLHF. CDR3 bases: TGTGCCAGCAGCTCCCCCGCGGGACAGCCTAATTCACCCCTCCACTTT. The chain recombines TRBV7-9 with TRBJ1-6; the match to TRBD1 covers 7 bases. Germline CDR1 and CDR2: SEHNR and FQNEAQ (reference sequence). The junction had 9 bases not matched to a gene; V was cut back by 4 bases and J by 6 bases. This CDR3 contains 16 residues.

This clone has only a few counts. The rearrangement joins TRBV19 to TRBJ1-1, with D maybe TRBD1 (5 bases). The germline V gene has CDR1 LNHDA and CDR2 SQIVND (reference sequence). V was cut by 5 bases and J by 8 bases, with 15 bases left in between. The CDR3 loop spans 13 amino acids. This chain's CDR3 is CASSAGPLEEAFF. The DNA of the CDR3 is TGTGCCAGTAGTGCGGGACCCTTGGAGGAAGCTTTCTTT.

This clone was recorded a few times. The chain employs TRBV7-8 and TRBJ1-1; TRBD1 aligns across 7 bases. Unmatched junction bases numbered 5, after V lost 4 bases and J lost 3 bases. Looked up from germline, CDR1 is SGHVS and CDR2 is FQNEAQ. The length of the CDR3 is 14 residues. The CDR3: CASSSIRGDTEAFF. The CDR3 DNA reads TGTGCCAGCAGCTCAATCAGGGGGGACACTGAAGCTTTCTTT.

The chain links TRBV4-1 to TRBJ2-7, with 9 nucleotides matching TRBD1. Looked up from germline, CDR1 is MGHRA and CDR2 is YSYEKL. J was trimmed by 5 bases and V by 4 bases; bases with no gene match: 3. The CDR3 runs to 13 residues. DNA of the CDR3: TGCGCCAGCAGCCCTACAGGGGGCGACGAGCAGTACTTC. Amino acid sequence: CASSPTGGDEQYF.

This clone was seen a few times. The chain recombines TRBV9 with TRBJ1-3, with 9 positions matching TRBD1. Germline CDR1 and CDR2: SGDLS and YYNGEE. V lost 3 bases to trimming and J lost 0 bases; unmatched junction nucleotides: 4. This CDR3 contains 16 residues. The CDR3 nucleotides read TGTGCCAGCAGCGGACAGGGGGAAAGCTCTGGAAACACCATATATTTT. Its protein is CASSGQGESSGNTIYF.

The V and J genes are TRBV19 and TRBJ2-5, with TRBD2 matching over 9 bases. The CDR3 sequence is 17 residues long. J gave up 0 bases and V 1 base, and 6 bases lay outside the gene matches. Looked up from germline, CDR1 is LNHDA and CDR2 is SQIVND (reference sequence). This chain's CDR3 is CASSIVLASGDQETQYF. CDR3 nucleotides: TGTGCCAGTAGTATAGTGTTGGCTAGCGGGGACCAAGAGACCCAGTACTTC.